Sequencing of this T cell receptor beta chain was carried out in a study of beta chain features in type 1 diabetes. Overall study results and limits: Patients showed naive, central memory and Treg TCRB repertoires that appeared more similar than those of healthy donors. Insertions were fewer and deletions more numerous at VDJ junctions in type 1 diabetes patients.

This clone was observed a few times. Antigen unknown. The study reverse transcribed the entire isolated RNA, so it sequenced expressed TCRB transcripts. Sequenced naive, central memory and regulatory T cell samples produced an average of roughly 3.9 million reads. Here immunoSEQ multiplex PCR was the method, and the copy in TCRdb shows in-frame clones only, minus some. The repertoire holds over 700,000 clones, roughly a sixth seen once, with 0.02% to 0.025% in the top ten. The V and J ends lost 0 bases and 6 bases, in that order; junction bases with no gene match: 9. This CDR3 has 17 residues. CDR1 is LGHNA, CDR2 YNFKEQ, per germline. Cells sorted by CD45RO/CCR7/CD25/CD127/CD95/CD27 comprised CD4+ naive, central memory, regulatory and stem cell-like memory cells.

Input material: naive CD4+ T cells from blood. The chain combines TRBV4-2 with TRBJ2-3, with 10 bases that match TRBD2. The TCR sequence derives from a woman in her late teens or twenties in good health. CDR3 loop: CASSQDEASGSMDTQYF. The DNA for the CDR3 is TGTGCCAGCAGCCAAGATGAGGCTAGCGGGAGCATGGATACGCAGTATTTT.